What follows is one T cell receptor (beta chain) and its context. This specimen comes from a study of blood T cell repertoires in COVID-19. Study information: Samples came from the United States, Italy and Spain, spanning acute and convalescent COVID-19.

In the original processing: How many nucleated cells were present was estimated from reference gene primer amplification. Generated by immunoSEQ multiplex PCR, the TCRdb table keeps only in-frame clones and is missing some. Clone size and the V and J calls come from that table; the DNA yielded D and trimming. The sample has approximately 470,000 clones, approximately 85% seen once. Trimming left V 3 bases short and J 4 bases short, with 30 bases between. The CDR3 is 20 residues long. Looked up from germline, CDR1 is KGHSH and CDR2 is LQKENI. This TCR was sampled from a human donor in a cohort sampled during active COVID-19. Sequencing was performed on peripheral blood. The genes are TRBV18 and TRBJ2-5; D is possibly TRBD1 (5 bases). DNA for the CDR3: TGTGCCAGCTCACCTCCGACAGCAGTTCAAGGCCCAGCAGGCGTAGAGACCCAGTACTTC. This translates into CASSPPTAVQGPAGVETQYF.